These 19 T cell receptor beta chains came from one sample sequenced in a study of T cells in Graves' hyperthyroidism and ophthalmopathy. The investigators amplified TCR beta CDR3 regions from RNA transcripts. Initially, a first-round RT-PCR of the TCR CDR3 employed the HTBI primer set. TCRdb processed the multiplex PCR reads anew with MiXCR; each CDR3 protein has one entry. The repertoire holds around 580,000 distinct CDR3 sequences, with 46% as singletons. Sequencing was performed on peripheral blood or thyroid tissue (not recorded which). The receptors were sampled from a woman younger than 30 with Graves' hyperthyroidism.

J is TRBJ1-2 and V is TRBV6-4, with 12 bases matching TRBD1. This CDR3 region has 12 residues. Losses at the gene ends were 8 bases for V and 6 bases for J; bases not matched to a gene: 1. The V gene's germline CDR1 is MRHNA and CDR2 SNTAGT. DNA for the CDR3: TGTGCCAGCGGGACAGGGGGCGATGGCTACACCTTC. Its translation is CASGTGGDGYTF.

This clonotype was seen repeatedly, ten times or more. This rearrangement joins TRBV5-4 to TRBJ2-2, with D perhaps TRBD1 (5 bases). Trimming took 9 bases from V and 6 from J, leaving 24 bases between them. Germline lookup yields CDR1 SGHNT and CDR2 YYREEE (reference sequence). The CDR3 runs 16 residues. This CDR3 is CATSRESGGLPGELFF. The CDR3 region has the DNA TGTGCCACCTCCAGGGAAAGTGGCGGCCTCCCCGGGGAGCTGTTTTTT.

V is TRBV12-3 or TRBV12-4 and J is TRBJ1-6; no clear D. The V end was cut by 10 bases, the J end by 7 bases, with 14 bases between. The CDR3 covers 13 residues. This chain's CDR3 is CATKGRGNSPLHF. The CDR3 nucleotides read TGTGCCACCAAGGGTCGGGGAAATTCACCCCTCCACTTT.

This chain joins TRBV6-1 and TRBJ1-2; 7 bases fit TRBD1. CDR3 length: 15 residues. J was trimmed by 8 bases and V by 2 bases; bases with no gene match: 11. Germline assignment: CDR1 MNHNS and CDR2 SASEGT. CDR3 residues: CASSESSTGKEGYTF. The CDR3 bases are TGTGCCAGCAGTGAATCCTCGACAGGGAAGGAAGGCTACACCTTC.

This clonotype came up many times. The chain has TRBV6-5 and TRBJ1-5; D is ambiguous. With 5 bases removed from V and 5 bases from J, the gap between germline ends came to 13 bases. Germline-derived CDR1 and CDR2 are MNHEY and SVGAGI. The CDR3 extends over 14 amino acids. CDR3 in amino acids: CASSEGQAHQPQHF. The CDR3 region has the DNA TGTGCCAGCAGTGAAGGGCAGGCGCATCAGCCCCAGCATTTT.

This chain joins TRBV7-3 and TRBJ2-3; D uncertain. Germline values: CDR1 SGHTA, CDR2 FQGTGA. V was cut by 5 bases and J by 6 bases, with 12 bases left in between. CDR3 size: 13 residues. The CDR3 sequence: CASSPLMSDTQYF. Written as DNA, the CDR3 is TGTGCCAGCAGCCCGTTAATGTCGGATACGCAGTATTTT.

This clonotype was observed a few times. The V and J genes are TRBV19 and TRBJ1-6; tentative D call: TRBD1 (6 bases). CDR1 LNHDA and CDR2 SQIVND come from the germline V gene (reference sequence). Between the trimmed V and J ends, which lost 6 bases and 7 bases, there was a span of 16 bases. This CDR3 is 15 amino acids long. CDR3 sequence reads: CASSLTRTVNSPLHF. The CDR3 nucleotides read TGTGCCAGTAGCCTCACCCGGACAGTCAATTCACCCCTCCACTTT.

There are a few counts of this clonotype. The DNA of the CDR3 is TGTGCCTGGATGGGGGACAGGAACACTGAAGCTTTCTTT. It encodes CAWMGDRNTEAFF. V gene TRBV30 combines with J gene TRBJ1-1; TRBD1 matches 7 bases. V was clipped by 4 bases and J by 1 base; unmatched bases: 3. Germline CDR1 GTSNPN, CDR2 SVGIG (reference sequence). CDR3 length: 13 residues.

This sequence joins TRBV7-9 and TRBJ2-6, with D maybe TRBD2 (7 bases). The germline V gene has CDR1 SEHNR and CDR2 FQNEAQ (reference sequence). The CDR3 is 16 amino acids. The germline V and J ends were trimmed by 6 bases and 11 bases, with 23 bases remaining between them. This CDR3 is CASRTGHRLADYVLTF. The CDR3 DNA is TGTGCCAGCAGAACAGGGCACCGCCTAGCGGACTACGTCCTGACTTTC.

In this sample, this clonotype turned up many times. As DNA, the CDR3 is TGTGCCAGCAGCTTAGGACAGGCGAAGGCCTACGAGCAGTACTTC. This codes for CASSLGQAKAYEQYF. V and J are TRBV11-3 and TRBJ2-7; tentatively, D is TRBD1 (6 bases). The CDR3 is 15 amino acids. Germline CDR1 SGHNT, CDR2 YENEEA. V dropped 1 base and J dropped 2 bases, with 12 bases sitting between them.

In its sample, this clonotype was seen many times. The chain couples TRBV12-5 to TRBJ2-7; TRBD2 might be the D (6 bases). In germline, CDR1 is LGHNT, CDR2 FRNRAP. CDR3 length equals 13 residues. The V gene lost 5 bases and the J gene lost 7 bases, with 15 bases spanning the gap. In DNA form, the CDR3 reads TGTGCTAGTGGTAAACTAGCCGCCTTAGAGCAGTACTTC. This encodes CASGKLAALEQYF.

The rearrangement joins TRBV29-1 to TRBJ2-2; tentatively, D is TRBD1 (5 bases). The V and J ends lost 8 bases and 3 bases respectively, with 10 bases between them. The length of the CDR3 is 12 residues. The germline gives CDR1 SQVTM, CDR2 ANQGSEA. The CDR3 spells CSSLTDTGELFF. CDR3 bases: TGCAGCAGTTTGACAGACACCGGGGAGCTGTTTTTT.

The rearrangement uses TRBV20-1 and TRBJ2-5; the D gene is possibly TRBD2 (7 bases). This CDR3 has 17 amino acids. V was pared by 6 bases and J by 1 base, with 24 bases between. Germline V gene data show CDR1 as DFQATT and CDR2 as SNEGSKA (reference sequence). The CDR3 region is CSARGGDIQGAQETQYF. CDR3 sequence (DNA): TGCAGTGCAAGGGGGGGGGATATCCAAGGTGCCCAAGAGACCCAGTACTTC.

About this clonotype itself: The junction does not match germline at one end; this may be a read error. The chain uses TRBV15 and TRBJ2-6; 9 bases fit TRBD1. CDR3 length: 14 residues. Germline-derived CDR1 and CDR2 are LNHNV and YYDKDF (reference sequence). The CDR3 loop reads CATSVDRGDNVLTF. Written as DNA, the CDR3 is TGTGCCACCAGCGTAGACAGGGGGGACAACGTCCTGACTTTC.

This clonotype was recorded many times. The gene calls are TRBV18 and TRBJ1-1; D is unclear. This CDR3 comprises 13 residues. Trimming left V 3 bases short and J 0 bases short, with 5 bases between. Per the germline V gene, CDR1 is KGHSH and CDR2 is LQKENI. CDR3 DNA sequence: TGTGCCAGCTCACCTCAGATGAACACTGAAGCTTTCTTT. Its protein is CASSPQMNTEAFF.

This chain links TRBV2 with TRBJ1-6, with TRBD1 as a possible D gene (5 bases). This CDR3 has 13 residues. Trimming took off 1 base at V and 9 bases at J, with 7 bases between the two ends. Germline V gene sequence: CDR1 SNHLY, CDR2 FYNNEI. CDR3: CASSEGGSSPLHF. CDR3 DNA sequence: TGTGCCAGCAGTGAAGGGGGCAGTTCACCCCTCCACTTT. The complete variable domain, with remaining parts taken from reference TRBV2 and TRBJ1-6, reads EPEVTQTPSHQVTQMGQEVILRCVPISNHLYFYWYRQILGQKVEFLVSFYNNEISEKSEIFDDQFSVERPDGSNFTLKIRSTKLEDSAMYFCASSEGGSSPLHFGNGTRLTVT.

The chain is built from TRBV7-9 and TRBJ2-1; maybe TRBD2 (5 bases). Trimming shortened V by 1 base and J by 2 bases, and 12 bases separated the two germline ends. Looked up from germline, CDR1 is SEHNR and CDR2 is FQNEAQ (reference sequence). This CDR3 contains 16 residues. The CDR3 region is CASSLESSGTYNEQFF. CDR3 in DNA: TGTGCCAGCAGCTTAGAGAGCTCGGGGACCTACAATGAGCAGTTCTTC.

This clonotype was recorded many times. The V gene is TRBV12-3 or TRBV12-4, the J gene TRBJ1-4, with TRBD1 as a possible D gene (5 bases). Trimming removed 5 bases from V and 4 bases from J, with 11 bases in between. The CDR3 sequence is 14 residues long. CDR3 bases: TGTGCCAGCAGTCCGACCAGGGATAATGAAAAACTGTTTTTT. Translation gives CASSPTRDNEKLFF.

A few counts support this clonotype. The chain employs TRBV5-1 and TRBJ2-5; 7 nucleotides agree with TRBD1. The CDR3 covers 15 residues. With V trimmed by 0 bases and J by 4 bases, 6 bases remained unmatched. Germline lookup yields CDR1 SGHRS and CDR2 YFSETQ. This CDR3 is CASSLAGSGGETQYF. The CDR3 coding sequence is TGCGCCAGCAGCTTGGCCGGCTCAGGGGGAGAGACCCAGTACTTC. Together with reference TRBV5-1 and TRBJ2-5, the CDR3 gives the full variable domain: KAGVTQTPRYLIKTRGQQVTLSCSPISGHRSVSWYQQTPGQGLQFLFEYFSETQRNKGNFPGRFSGRQFSNSRSEMNVSTLELGDSALYLCASSLAGSGGETQYFGPGTRLLVL.